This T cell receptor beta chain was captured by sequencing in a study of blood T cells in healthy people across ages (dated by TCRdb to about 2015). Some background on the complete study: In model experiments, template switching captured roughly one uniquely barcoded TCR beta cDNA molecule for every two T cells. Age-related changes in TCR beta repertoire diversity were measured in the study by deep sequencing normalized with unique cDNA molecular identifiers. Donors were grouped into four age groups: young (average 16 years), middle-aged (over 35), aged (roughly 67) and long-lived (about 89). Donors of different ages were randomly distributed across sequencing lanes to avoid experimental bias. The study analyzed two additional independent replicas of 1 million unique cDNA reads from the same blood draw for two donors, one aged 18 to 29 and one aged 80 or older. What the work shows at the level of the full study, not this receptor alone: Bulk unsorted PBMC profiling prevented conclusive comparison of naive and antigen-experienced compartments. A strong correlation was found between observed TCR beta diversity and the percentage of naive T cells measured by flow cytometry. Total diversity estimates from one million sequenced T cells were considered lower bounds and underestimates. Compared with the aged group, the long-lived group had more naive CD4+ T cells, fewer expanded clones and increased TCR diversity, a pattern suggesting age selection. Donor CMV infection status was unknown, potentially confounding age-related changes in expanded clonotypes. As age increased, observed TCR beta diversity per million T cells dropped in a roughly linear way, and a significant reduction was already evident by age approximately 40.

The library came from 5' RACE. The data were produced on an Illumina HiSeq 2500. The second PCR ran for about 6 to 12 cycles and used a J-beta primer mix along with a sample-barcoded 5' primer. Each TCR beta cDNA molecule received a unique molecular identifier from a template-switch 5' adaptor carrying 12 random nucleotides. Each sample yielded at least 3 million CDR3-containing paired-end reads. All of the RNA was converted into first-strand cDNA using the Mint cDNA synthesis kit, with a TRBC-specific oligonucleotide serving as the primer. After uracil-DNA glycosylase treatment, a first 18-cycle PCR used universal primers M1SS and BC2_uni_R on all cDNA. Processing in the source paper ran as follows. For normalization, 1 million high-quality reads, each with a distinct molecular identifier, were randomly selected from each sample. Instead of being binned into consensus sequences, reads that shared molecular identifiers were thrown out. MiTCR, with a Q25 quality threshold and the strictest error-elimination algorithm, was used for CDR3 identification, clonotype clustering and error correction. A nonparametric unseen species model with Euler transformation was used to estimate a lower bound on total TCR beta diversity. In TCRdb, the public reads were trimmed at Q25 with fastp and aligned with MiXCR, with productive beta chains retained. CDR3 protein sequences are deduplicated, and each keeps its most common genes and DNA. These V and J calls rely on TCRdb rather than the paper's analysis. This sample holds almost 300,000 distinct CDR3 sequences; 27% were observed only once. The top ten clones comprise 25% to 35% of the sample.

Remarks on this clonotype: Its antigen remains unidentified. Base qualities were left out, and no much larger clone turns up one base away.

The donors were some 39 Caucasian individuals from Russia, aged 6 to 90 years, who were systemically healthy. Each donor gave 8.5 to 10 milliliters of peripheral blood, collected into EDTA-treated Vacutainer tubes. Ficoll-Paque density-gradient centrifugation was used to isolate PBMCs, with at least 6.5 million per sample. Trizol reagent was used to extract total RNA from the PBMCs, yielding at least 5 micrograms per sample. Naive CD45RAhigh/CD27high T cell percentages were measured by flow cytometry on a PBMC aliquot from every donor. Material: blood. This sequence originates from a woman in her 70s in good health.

The sequence in DNA is TGTGCCAGCACCACGGGACAGAGTAGCTCCTACGAGCAGTACTTC. Translated, this is CASTTGQSSSYEQYF. The sequence links TRBV28 to TRBJ2-7, with 7 central nucleotides matching TRBD1. CDR1 MDHEN and CDR2 SYDVKM are derived from the germline V gene. The CDR3 goes from the cysteine to the phenylalanine over 15 residues. Kept here is only the CDR3 DNA, which spans 45 bases and is read in frame from base 1. Trimming leaves V shorter by 7 bases and J shorter by 0 bases, with the junction holding 9 bases beyond the gene matches.